The following is a T cell receptor (beta chain) sequence with its context. The V gene's germline CDR1 is MNHEY and CDR2 SVGEGT. The CDR3 spans 14 residues. V was trimmed by 6 bases and J by 1 base, leaving 12 bases between them. TCRdb analysed the RT-PCR reads with MiXCR anew, one entry per CDR3 protein. The sample lists approximately 520,000 distinct CDR3 sequences, roughly 25% seen once, with around 2% in the top ten. This sample is part of a study of response to subunit inactivated influenza vaccine. This receptor was taken from a man aged 50 or older who received an inactivated influenza vaccine. The material sequenced was CD4+ T cells sorted from PBMCs, taken around 5 days after vaccination. The chain carries TRBV6-2 or TRBV6-3 and TRBJ1-1, with a tentative D call TRBD1 (6 bases). CDR3 nucleotide sequence: TGTGCCAGCAGCAGGATGACAGGGAACACTGAAGCTTTCTTT. Its translation is CASSRMTGNTEAFF.